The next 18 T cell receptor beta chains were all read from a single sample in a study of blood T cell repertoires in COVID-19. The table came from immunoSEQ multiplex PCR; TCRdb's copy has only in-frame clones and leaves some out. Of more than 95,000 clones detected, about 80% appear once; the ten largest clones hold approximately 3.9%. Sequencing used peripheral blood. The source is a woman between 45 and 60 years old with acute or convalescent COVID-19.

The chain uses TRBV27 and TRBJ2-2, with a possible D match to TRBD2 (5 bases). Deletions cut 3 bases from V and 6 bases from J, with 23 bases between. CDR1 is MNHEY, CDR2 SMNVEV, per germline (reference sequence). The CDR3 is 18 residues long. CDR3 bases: TGTGCCAGCAGTTTCGCCCCGGGGTCCACTAGAGGCGCCGGGGAGCTGTTTTTT. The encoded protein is CASSFAPGSTRGAGELFF.

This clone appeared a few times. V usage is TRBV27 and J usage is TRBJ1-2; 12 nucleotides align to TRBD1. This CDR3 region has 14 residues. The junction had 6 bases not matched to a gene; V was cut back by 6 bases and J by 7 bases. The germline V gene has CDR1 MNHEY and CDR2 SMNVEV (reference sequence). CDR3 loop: CASSSGTGGSGYTF. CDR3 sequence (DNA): TGTGCCAGCAGCTCCGGGACAGGGGGCTCTGGCTACACCTTC.

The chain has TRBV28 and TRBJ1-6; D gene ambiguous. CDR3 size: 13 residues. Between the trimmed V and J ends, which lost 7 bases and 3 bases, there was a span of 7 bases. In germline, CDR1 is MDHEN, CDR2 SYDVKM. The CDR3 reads CASIRDYNSPLHF. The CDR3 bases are TGTGCCAGCATCCGGGACTATAATTCACCCCTCCACTTT.

The CDR3 sequence: CASSVEPGSGNTIYF. In nucleotides, the CDR3 is TGTGCCAGCAGCGTAGAGCCAGGCTCTGGAAACACCATATATTTT. The V and J genes are TRBV9 and TRBJ1-3; D not resolved. V shed 0 bases and J shed 0 bases, with 7 bases lying between them. Germline lookup yields CDR1 SGDLS and CDR2 YYNGEE. This CDR3 contains 15 residues.

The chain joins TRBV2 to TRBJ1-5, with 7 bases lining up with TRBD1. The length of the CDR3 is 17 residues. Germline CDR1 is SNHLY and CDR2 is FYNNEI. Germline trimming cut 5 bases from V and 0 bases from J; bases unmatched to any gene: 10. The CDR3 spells CASSSGTEHYSNQPQHF. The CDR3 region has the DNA TGTGCCAGCAGTTCCGGGACAGAGCATTATAGCAATCAGCCCCAGCATTTT. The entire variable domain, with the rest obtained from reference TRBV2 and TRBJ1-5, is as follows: EPEVTQTPSHQVTQMGQEVILRCVPISNHLYFYWYRQILGQKVEFLVSFYNNEISEKSEIFDDQFSVERPDGSNFTLKIRSTKLEDSAMYFCASSSGTEHYSNQPQHFGDGTRLSIL.

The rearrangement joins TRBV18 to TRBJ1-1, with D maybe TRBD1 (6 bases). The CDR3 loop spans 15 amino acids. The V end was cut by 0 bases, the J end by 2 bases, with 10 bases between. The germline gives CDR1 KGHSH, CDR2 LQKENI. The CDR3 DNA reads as TGTGCCAGCTCACCACCGGGACATATAAACACTGAAGCTTTCTTT. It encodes CASSPPGHINTEAFF.

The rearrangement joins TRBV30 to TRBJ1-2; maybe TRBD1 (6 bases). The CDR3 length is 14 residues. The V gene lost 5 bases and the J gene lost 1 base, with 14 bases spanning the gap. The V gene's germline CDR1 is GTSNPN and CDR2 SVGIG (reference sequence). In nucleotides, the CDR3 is TGTGCCTGGGACCTGGGACAAATTAACTATGGCTACACCTTC. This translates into CAWDLGQINYGYTF.

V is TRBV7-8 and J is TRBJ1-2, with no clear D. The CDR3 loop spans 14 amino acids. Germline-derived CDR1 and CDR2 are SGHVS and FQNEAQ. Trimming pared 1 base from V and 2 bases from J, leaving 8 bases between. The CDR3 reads CASSLDSRNYGYTF. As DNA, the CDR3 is TGTGCCAGCAGCTTAGATTCCCGGAACTATGGCTACACCTTC.

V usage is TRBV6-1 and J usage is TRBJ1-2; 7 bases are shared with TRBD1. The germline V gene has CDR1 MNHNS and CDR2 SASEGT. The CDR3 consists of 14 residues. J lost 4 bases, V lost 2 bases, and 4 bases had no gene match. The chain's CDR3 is CASSEHSGGYGYTF. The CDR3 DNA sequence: TGTGCCAGCAGTGAACATTCAGGGGGCTATGGCTACACCTTC.

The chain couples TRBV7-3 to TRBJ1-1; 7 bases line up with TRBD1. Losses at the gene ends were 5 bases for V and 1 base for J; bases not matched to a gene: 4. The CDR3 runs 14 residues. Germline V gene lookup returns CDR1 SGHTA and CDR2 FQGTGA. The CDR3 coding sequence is TGTGCCAGCAGCCCAGGGGGGCCGAACACTGAAGCTTTCTTT. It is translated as CASSPGGPNTEAFF.

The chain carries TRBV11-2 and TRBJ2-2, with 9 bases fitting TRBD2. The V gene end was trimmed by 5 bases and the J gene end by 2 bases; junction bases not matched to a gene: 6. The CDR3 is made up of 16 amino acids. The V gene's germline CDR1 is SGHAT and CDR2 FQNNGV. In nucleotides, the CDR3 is TGTGCCAGCAGCCCCCTTAGCGGGGGAAACACCGGGGAGCTGTTTTTT. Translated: CASSPLSGGNTGELFF.

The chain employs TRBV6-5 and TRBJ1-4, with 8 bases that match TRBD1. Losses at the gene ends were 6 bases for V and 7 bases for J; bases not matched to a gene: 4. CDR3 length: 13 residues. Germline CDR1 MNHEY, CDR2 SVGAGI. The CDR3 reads CASSRTGSEKLFF. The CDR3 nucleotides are TGTGCCAGCAGCCGGACAGGGAGTGAAAAACTGTTTTTT.

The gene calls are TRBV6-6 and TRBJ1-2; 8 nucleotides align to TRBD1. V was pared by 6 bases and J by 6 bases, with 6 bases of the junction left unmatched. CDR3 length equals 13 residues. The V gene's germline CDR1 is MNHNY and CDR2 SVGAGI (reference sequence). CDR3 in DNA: TGTGCCAGCAGCAGAGAGACAGGGGATGGCTACACCTTC. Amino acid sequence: CASSRETGDGYTF.

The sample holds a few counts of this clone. CDR3 nucleotide sequence: TGTGCCAGCAGTGGGGCCCAGGGGTTTGGCTACACCTTC. Amino acids: CASSGAQGFGYTF. The rearrangement links TRBV2 to TRBJ1-2; D may be TRBD1 (6 bases). Germline V lookup: CDR1 SNHLY, CDR2 FYNNEI. The CDR3 loop spans 13 amino acids. V gave up 4 bases and J gave up 7 bases, with 13 bases separating them.

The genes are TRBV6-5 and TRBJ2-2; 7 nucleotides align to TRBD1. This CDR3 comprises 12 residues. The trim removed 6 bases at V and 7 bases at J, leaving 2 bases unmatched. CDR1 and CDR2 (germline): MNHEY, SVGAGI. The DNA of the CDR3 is TGTGCCAGCAGGGACAGGATCGGGGAGCTGTTTTTT. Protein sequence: CASRDRIGELFF.

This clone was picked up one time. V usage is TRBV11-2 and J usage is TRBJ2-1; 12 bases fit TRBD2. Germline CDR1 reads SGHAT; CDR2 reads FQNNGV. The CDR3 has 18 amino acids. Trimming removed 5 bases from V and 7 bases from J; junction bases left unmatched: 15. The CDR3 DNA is TGTGCCAGCAGCCCCACCCCGACTAGCGGGAGTAGTCTTAATGAGCAGTTCTTC. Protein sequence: CASSPTPTSGSSLNEQFF.

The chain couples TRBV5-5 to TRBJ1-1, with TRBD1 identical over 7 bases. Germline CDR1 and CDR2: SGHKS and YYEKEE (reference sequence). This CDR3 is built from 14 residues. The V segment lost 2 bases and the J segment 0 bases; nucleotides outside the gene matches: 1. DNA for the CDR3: TGTGCCAGCAGCTTCGGGACAGTGAACACTGAAGCTTTCTTT. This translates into CASSFGTVNTEAFF.

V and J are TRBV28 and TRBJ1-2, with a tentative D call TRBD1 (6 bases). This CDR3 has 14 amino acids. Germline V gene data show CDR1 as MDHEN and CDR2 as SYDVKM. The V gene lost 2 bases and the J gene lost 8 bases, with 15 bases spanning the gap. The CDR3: CASSLPGAQGGYTF. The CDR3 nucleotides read TGTGCCAGCAGTTTACCAGGGGCCCAAGGCGGCTACACCTTC.